Below are 13 T cell receptor beta chains sequenced from a single sample in a study of blood T cell repertoires in COVID-19. Method: immunoSEQ multiplex PCR; TCRdb's copy keeps in-frame clones and lacks some. The sample contains fewer than 300,000 clones, 91% of which appear only once. Sequencing was done on a sample of peripheral blood. The receptor source for this set is a woman under 40 with COVID-19, enrolled during active disease.

As concerns this clone: The same CDR3 also results from other DNA sequences found in this sample. The CDR3: CASSLAVVYNEQFF. In DNA, the CDR3 is TGTGCCAGCAGCTTAGCGGTTGTCTACAATGAGCAGTTCTTC. V usage is TRBV11-2 and J usage is TRBJ2-1; D not certain. The CDR3 length is 14 residues. The germline gives CDR1 SGHAT, CDR2 FQNNGV. The V end was cut by 1 base, the J end by 3 bases, with 7 bases between.

With respect to this clone: This same CDR3 is encoded by further DNA sequences in the sample. This sequence joins TRBV5-1 and TRBJ1-1; no reliable D call. V dropped 0 bases and J dropped 0 bases, with 9 bases sitting between them. The CDR3 has 15 amino acids. The germline CDR1 and CDR2 sequences are SGHRS and YFSETQ. The CDR3: CASSLERSMNTEAFF. The DNA for the CDR3 is TGCGCCAGCAGCTTGGAACGCAGTATGAACACTGAAGCTTTCTTT.

The sample holds one count of this clone. The V and J genes are TRBV13 and TRBJ2-3, with TRBD1 matching over 8 bases. The CDR3 consists of 15 residues. V shed 6 bases and J 0 bases; nucleotides not matched to a gene: 5. Per germline, CDR1 PRHDT and CDR2 FYEKMQ (reference sequence). The CDR3 here is CASRRRTGSTDTQYF. In DNA form, the CDR3 reads TGTGCCAGCAGGCGAAGGACAGGGAGCACAGATACGCAGTATTTT.

The chain is built from TRBV13 and TRBJ1-6; TRBD1 matches at 8 bases. Germline CDR1 PRHDT, CDR2 FYEKMQ (reference sequence). V shed 5 bases, J shed 6 bases, and the junction held 3 bases outside the gene matches. The CDR3 is made up of 14 amino acids. The CDR3 loop is CASSLDRGNSPLHF. CDR3 DNA: TGTGCCAGCAGCCTAGACAGGGGTAATTCACCCCTCCACTTT.

The rearrangement joins TRBV28 to TRBJ1-2, with a weak D call TRBD1 (6 bases). The V gene lost 3 bases and the J gene lost 3 bases, with 14 bases spanning the gap. Germline V gene lookup returns CDR1 MDHEN and CDR2 SYDVKM. The CDR3 runs 15 residues. The CDR3 is CASSLTDRPHYGYTF. DNA for the CDR3: TGTGCCAGCAGTTTGACCGACAGGCCCCACTATGGCTACACCTTC.

The chain links TRBV4-1 to TRBJ2-7; 7 nucleotides agree with TRBD1. The CDR3 is 19 amino acids. Germline V CDR1 and CDR2: MGHRA, YSYEKL. J was trimmed by 1 base and V by 1 base; bases with no gene match: 16. CDR3 amino acids: CASSQASHPGQATSYEQYF. The CDR3 DNA sequence: TGCGCCAGCAGCCAAGCGTCTCATCCCGGACAGGCGACTTCCTACGAGCAGTACTTC.

The V and J genes are TRBV5-6 and TRBJ1-1, with D possibly matching TRBD1 (5 bases). V was cut by 5 bases and J by 1 base, with 12 bases left in between. The CDR3 contains 14 residues. In germline, CDR1 is SGHDT, CDR2 YYEEEE. CDR3 sequence reads: CASSFYDRNTEAFF. The CDR3 DNA is TGTGCCAGCAGTTTCTATGACAGGAACACTGAAGCTTTCTTT.

The J gene is TRBJ2-3, the V gene TRBV7-3; 11 bases line up with TRBD2. Trimming cost V 0 bases and J 5 bases; bases outside gene matches: 4. Germline V gene sequence: CDR1 SGHTA, CDR2 FQGTGA. The CDR3 covers 16 residues. In nucleotides, the CDR3 is TGTGCCAGCAGCTTAACCTTAGCGGGAGGGTTAGATACGCAGTATTTT. Protein sequence: CASSLTLAGGLDTQYF.

The chain combines TRBV24-1 with TRBJ2-6, with unresolved D. This CDR3 contains 16 residues. V lost 4 bases to trimming and J lost 2 bases, with 11 bases between them. The V gene's germline CDR1 is KGHDR and CDR2 SFDVKD. The CDR3 sequence: CATSEPGSTGANVLTF. CDR3 in DNA: TGTGCCACCAGTGAACCCGGGTCTACTGGGGCCAACGTCCTGACTTTC.

V usage is TRBV7-3 and J usage is TRBJ2-2; D unclear. This CDR3 has 15 amino acids. Germline CDR1 reads SGHTA; CDR2 reads FQGTGA. The V gene lost 3 bases and the J gene lost 1 base, with 9 bases spanning the gap. For the CDR3, the DNA is TGTGCCAGCAGCTTCCTCTTACAGAACACCGGGGAGCTGTTTTTT. Translated: CASSFLLQNTGELFF.

This chain joins TRBV29-1 and TRBJ1-1, with 10 bases fitting TRBD1. Germline CDR1 is SQVTM and CDR2 is ANQGSEA. The CDR3 is 13 residues long. V was clipped by 8 bases and J by 8 bases; unmatched bases: 11. CDR3 amino acids: CSTHRMGQGEAFF. CDR3 DNA: TGCAGCACCCACCGGATGGGACAGGGGGAAGCTTTCTTT.

The V gene is TRBV18, the J gene TRBJ1-1, with 10 positions matching TRBD1. Germline V gene lookup returns CDR1 KGHSH and CDR2 LQKENI. CDR3 length: 17 amino acids. After removal of 4 bases from V and 2 bases from J, the junction contained 10 bases not matched to a gene. CDR3 region: CASSRTGGSSLNTEAFF. The CDR3, as DNA: TGTGCCAGCTCACGGACAGGGGGTAGTAGCTTAAACACTGAAGCTTTCTTT. Full variable domain (remainder filled in from reference TRBV18 and TRBJ1-1): NAGVMQNPRHLVRRRGQEARLRCSPMKGHSHVYWYRQLPEEGLKFMVYLQKENIIDESGMPKERFSAEFPKEGPSILRIQQVVRGDSAAYFCASSRTGGSSLNTEAFFGQGTRLTVV.

The chain joins TRBV4-2 to TRBJ1-1, with TRBD1 as a possible D gene (6 bases). V shed 0 bases and J shed 10 bases, with 12 bases lying between them. CDR1 and CDR2 from the germline V gene are LGHNA and YNFKEQ. The CDR3 is 13 residues long. Here the CDR3 reads CASSQDKQGVAFF. As DNA, the CDR3 is TGTGCCAGCAGCCAAGATAAACAGGGCGTAGCTTTCTTT.